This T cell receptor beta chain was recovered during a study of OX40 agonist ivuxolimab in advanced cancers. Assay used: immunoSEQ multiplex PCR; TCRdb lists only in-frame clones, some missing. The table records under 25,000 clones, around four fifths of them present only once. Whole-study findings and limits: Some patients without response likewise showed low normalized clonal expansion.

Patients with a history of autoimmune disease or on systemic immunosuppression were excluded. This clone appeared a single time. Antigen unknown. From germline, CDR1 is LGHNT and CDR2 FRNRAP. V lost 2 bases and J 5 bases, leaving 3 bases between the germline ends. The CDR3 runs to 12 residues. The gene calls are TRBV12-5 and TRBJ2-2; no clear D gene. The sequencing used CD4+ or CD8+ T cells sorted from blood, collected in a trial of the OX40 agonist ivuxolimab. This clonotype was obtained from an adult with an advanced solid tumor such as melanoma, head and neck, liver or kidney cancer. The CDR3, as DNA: TGTGCTAGTGGTTTGTGGACCGGGGAGCTGTTTTTT. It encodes CASGLWTGELFF.